The clone carrying this TCR beta chain has a handful of counts. This specimen comes from a study of blood T cells in healthy people across ages. The authors ran a second PCR of 7 to 11 cycles using a sample-barcoded 5' primer and a J-beta primer mix. TCRdb re-called the 5' RACE reads with MiXCR, one entry per CDR3 protein. Of some 800,000 distinct CDR3 sequences in the sample, roughly 44% are singletons; the top ten hold under 20%. V was pared by 3 bases and J by 3 bases, with 12 bases between. This CDR3 comprises 14 residues. Per germline, CDR1 SGHDT and CDR2 YYEEEE. The chain carries TRBV5-6 and TRBJ2-5; possibly TRBD2 for D (6 bases). The sequenced sample was blood. The clonotype was recovered from a man between 60 and 70 years old in good health. The CDR3 protein is CASSSPSEEETQYF. In DNA form, the CDR3 reads TGTGCCAGCAGCTCCCCTAGCGAGGAAGAGACCCAGTACTTC. The full variable domain, completed using reference TRBV5-6 and TRBJ2-5, is DAGVTQSPTHLIKTRGQQVTLRCSPKSGHDTVSWYQQALGQGPQFIFQYYEEEERQRGNFPDRFSGHQFPNYSSELNVNALLLGDSALYLCASSSPSEEETQYFGPGTRLLVL.